This TCR beta chain emerged from a study of blood T cell repertoires in COVID-19. Measured with immunoSEQ multiplex PCR; TCRdb has only the in-frame clones, and not every one. Of some 270,000 clones listed, around 93% are singletons. The V segment lost 5 bases and the J segment 2 bases; nucleotides outside the gene matches: 13. Germline-derived CDR1 and CDR2 are SQVTM and ANQGSEA. The CDR3 spans 16 residues. Input material: PBMCs or T cells enriched from blood (not recorded which). V usage is TRBV29-1 and J usage is TRBJ2-5, with TRBD2 matching 8 bases. The clonotype originates from a man in his forties who had been exposed to COVID-19. CDR3 amino acids: CSVSVGGGRLQETQYF. CDR3 nucleotides: TGCAGCGTTTCCGTTGGGGGCGGGAGGCTTCAAGAGACCCAGTACTTC.